The 26 T cell receptor beta chains in this list originate from one sample, sequenced in a study of technical replicates of blood from several donors. Repertoires were generated with immunoSEQ multiplex PCR, while TCRdb's copy carries only in-frame clones and drops some. Here the sample spans roughly 85,000 clones, about 93% being singletons. The sequenced material came from T cells isolated from PBMCs. The origin of the receptors is a human donor in good health.

The chain uses TRBV18 and TRBJ1-5, with 8 bases identical to TRBD1. V dropped 5 bases and J dropped 4; count of bases not matched to a gene: 4. Germline CDR1 KGHSH, CDR2 LQKENI. The CDR3 is 14 amino acids. CDR3 DNA: TGTGCCAGCTCATCCGGACAGGGAAATCAGCCCCAGCATTTT. Protein: CASSSGQGNQPQHF.

This chain joins TRBV27 and TRBJ1-2, with a tentative D call TRBD1 (5 bases). CDR3 size: 18 residues. Trimming pared 0 bases from V and 0 bases from J, leaving 17 bases between. CDR1 MNHEY and CDR2 SMNVEV come from the germline V gene (reference sequence). The CDR3 DNA is TGTGCCAGCAGTTTATCGGGGCACCCCGGCCCTACTAACTATGGCTACACCTTC. It specifies CASSLSGHPGPTNYGYTF.

This sequence joins TRBV10-1 and TRBJ1-5, with TRBD1 as a possible D gene (5 bases). V was clipped by 5 bases and J by 0 bases, with 14 bases between them. Germline CDR1 and CDR2: WNHNN and SYGVQD (reference sequence). This CDR3 has 16 residues. The DNA for the CDR3 is TGCGCCAGCAGTCCCCAGGGAATCTATAGCAATCAGCCCCAGCATTTT. Translated: CASSPQGIYSNQPQHF.

This sequence joins TRBV7-9 and TRBJ2-7, with D uncertain. V lost 3 bases to trimming and J lost 0 bases, with 6 bases between them. This CDR3 comprises 13 residues. CDR1 SEHNR and CDR2 FQNEAQ come from the germline V gene (reference sequence). The CDR3 sequence is CASSFDSSYEQYF. CDR3 DNA: TGTGCCAGCAGCTTTGATAGCTCCTACGAGCAGTACTTC.

In this sample, this clone turned up once. The genes are TRBV6-1 and TRBJ2-3; D gene unclear. From germline, CDR1 is MNHNS and CDR2 SASEGT. The CDR3 is 16 residues long. Trimming removed 2 bases from V and 2 bases from J, with 14 bases in between. This CDR3 reads CASSEQVMALTDTQYF. DNA of the CDR3: TGTGCCAGCAGTGAACAAGTTATGGCCCTCACAGATACGCAGTATTTT.

The V gene is TRBV6-6, the J gene TRBJ1-4; 7 nucleotides line up with TRBD1. The J segment lost 8 bases and the V segment lost 7 bases, leaving 10 bases of the junction unmatched. The V gene's germline CDR1 is MNHNY and CDR2 SVGAGI (reference sequence). This CDR3 is 14 amino acids long. CDR3 sequence reads: CASNDRERREKLFF. CDR3 sequence (DNA): TGTGCCAGCAATGACAGGGAAAGGAGGGAAAAACTGTTTTTT.

V is TRBV5-1 and J is TRBJ2-3; 7 bases are shared with TRBD2. The V gene's germline CDR1 is SGHRS and CDR2 YFSETQ. CDR3 size: 19 residues. Germline trimming cut 1 base from V and 1 base from J; bases unmatched to any gene: 15. The CDR3 region has the DNA TGCGCCAGCAGCTTGCAGCGAGGCGGGGGTAGGGTTCGCACAGATACGCAGTATTTT. Residues: CASSLQRGGGRVRTDTQYF.

V is TRBV7-6 and J is TRBJ2-3; the D gene is possibly TRBD2 (5 bases). Germline CDR1 reads SGHVS; CDR2 reads FNYEAQ. This CDR3 comprises 12 residues. V lost 5 bases and J 6 bases, leaving 9 bases between the germline ends. CDR3 protein: CASSPTRDTQYF. CDR3 bases: TGTGCCAGCAGCCCCACTAGGGATACGCAGTATTTT.

The rearrangement uses TRBV19 and TRBJ2-4, with 9 bases identical to TRBD1. This CDR3 spans 14 amino acids. Trimming took 4 bases from V and 8 from J; bases not matched to a gene: 6. Germline loops: CDR1 LNHDA, CDR2 SQIVND (reference sequence). The CDR3 reads CASSNRDRVDIQYF. CDR3 DNA: TGTGCCAGTAGTAACCGGGACAGGGTAGACATTCAGTACTTC. Together with reference TRBV19 and TRBJ2-4, the CDR3 gives the full variable domain: DGGITQSPKYLFRKEGQNVTLSCEQNLNHDAMYWYRQDPGQGLRLIYYSQIVNDFQKGDIAEGYSVSREKKESFPLTVTSAQKNPTAFYLCASSNRDRVDIQYFGAGTRLSVL.

J is TRBJ2-7 and V is TRBV6-6, with 13 nucleotides matching TRBD2. After removal of 8 bases from V and 5 bases from J, the junction contained 9 bases not matched to a gene. CDR3 length: 15 amino acids. Germline lookup yields CDR1 MNHNY and CDR2 SVGAGI (reference sequence). CDR3 amino acids: CASRGTSGNNDEQYF. CDR3 coding DNA: TGTGCCAGCCGAGGGACTAGCGGGAATAACGACGAGCAGTACTTC.

Note on this clone: One end of the junction fails to match germline, which may point to a read error. The V call is TRBV7-7, the J call TRBJ2-1; 7 bases agree with TRBD1. This CDR3 contains 14 residues. Germline CDR1 and CDR2: SSHAT and FNYEAQ (reference sequence). The CDR3: CASSLQGQGHEQFF. The CDR3 DNA follows: TGTGCTAGCAGCTTACAGGGGCAGGGTCATGAGCAGTTCTTC.

The chain employs TRBV7-9 and TRBJ2-7, with D unclear. V shed 1 base and J shed 5 bases, with 9 bases lying between them. The germline V gene has CDR1 SEHNR and CDR2 FQNEAQ (reference sequence). The CDR3 has 13 residues. CDR3 sequence (DNA): TGTGCCAGCAGCTTAGGCGCGGTGGACGAGCAGTACTTC. Residues: CASSLGAVDEQYF.

The chain links TRBV6-1 to TRBJ1-5; 7 bases are shared with TRBD1. In germline, CDR1 is MNHNS, CDR2 SASEGT. The CDR3 consists of 17 residues. Trimming at V came to 4 bases and at J to 4 bases, leaving 13 bases not matched to a gene. For the CDR3, the DNA is TGTGCCAGCAGTGTGGCGGGACAGCAAAGTGTAAATCAGCCCCAGCATTTT. Its translation is CASSVAGQQSVNQPQHF.

The V gene is TRBV18, the J gene TRBJ1-5; 7 bases match TRBD1. The CDR3 sequence is 14 residues long. CDR1 KGHSH and CDR2 LQKENI come from the germline V gene. With 2 bases clipped from V and 2 bases from J, the junction kept 0 bases outside the gene matches. The CDR3 sequence is CASSPGQGNQPQHF. For the CDR3, the DNA is TGTGCCAGCTCACCAGGACAGGGCAATCAGCCCCAGCATTTT.

The CDR3 is CASSSRQGLVGETQYF. Here the CDR3 DNA reads TGTGCCAGCAGCTCCAGACAGGGCCTTGTTGGAGAGACCCAGTACTTC. V and J are TRBV7-6 and TRBJ2-5, with 7 bases fitting TRBD1. The germline V gene has CDR1 SGHVS and CDR2 FNYEAQ. V trimming: 4 bases; J trimming: 4 bases; junction bases outside the gene matches: 12. This CDR3 has 16 amino acids.

The rearrangement joins TRBV7-9 to TRBJ1-5, with D uncertain. The CDR3 is 13 residues long. V lost 5 bases and J lost 4, with 9 bases in between. Germline values: CDR1 SEHNR, CDR2 FQNEAQ (reference sequence). In DNA form, the CDR3 reads TGTGCCAGCAGCCCTAATTGGAATCAGCCCCAGCATTTT. Translating gives CASSPNWNQPQHF.

The chain links TRBV10-1 to TRBJ1-2; unclear D gene. The CDR3 sequence is 12 residues long. CDR1 is WNHNN, CDR2 SYGVQD, per germline (reference sequence). V was cut by 5 bases and J by 2 bases, with 6 bases left in between. CDR3 residues: CASSTGNYGYTF. As DNA, the CDR3 is TGCGCCAGCAGTACGGGGAACTATGGCTACACCTTC.

CDR3 protein: CASSEGALSNQPQHF. The CDR3 DNA sequence: TGTGCCAGCAGTGAGGGGGCGCTTAGCAATCAGCCCCAGCATTTT. The chain joins TRBV6-1 to TRBJ1-5, with a tentative D call TRBD1 (6 bases). The V end lost 3 bases, the J end lost 0 bases, and 9 bases lay between the germline ends. Germline V gives CDR1 MNHNS, CDR2 SASEGT. CDR3 size: 15 residues.

V gene TRBV5-4 combines with J gene TRBJ1-1; TRBD1 might be the D (5 bases). The germline V gene encodes CDR1 SGHNT and CDR2 YYREEE (reference sequence). The CDR3 spans 15 residues. V was pared by 0 bases and J by 0 bases, with 9 bases between. CDR3 in amino acids: CASSLDGTLNTEAFF. CDR3 DNA: TGTGCCAGCAGCTTGGATGGGACTCTGAACACTGAAGCTTTCTTT.

This clone was observed once. The chain carries TRBV10-3 and TRBJ1-6, with TRBD1 matching over 7 bases. Germline V gene data show CDR1 as ENHRY and CDR2 as SYGVKD. The CDR3 is 16 residues long. The V segment lost 5 bases and the J segment 3 bases; nucleotides outside the gene matches: 7. The CDR3 DNA is TGTGCCATCAGTCAAGGGGGCCCTGACTATAATTCACCCCTCCACTTT. Protein: CAISQGGPDYNSPLHF.

The genes are TRBV11-3 and TRBJ2-1, with TRBD1 matching over 7 bases. The V segment lost 5 bases and the J segment 5 bases; nucleotides outside the gene matches: 6. CDR3 length: 14 amino acids. Germline lookup yields CDR1 SGHNT and CDR2 YENEEA. The DNA of the CDR3 is TGTGCCAGCAGCCACGGACAGGATAACAATGAGCAGTTCTTC. It is translated as CASSHGQDNNEQFF.

CDR3 nucleotide sequence: TGCGCCAGCAGCGAGGGGACAGGGGCCGGCCAGAGGCCGCCCCCCGAGGGCAATCAGCCCCAGCATTTT. Its translation is CASSEGTGAGQRPPPEGNQPQHF. The chain employs TRBV5-1 and TRBJ1-5; 10 bases match TRBD1. V lost 4 bases, J lost 2 bases, and 27 bases stayed unmatched. This CDR3 contains 23 residues. The germline gives CDR1 SGHRS, CDR2 YFSETQ.

This clone was found a few times. The chain uses TRBV28 and TRBJ1-1; D unclear. This CDR3 contains 15 residues. V was pared by 7 bases and J by 4 bases, with 19 bases between. CDR1 is MDHEN and CDR2 is SYDVKM in the germline V gene. The CDR3 spells CASTRIGEGRTEAFF. Written as DNA, the CDR3 is TGTGCCAGCACCCGAATCGGGGAAGGTCGCACTGAAGCTTTCTTT.

This clone was detected only once. CDR3 DNA sequence: TGTGCCAGCAGTCGACAGCTTTCGAACACTGAAGCTTTCTTT. This sequence encodes CASSRQLSNTEAFF. This chain links TRBV6-5 with TRBJ1-1; D might be TRBD1 (5 bases). The CDR3 totals 14 residues. Germline values: CDR1 MNHEY, CDR2 SVGAGI. Trimming removed 5 bases from V and 1 base from J, with 11 bases in between.

A single count supports this clone. The chain links TRBV2 to TRBJ2-5; maybe TRBD1 (6 bases). This CDR3 comprises 13 residues. Germline loops: CDR1 SNHLY, CDR2 FYNNEI. V lost 6 bases and J lost 1, with 9 bases in between. The CDR3 loop reads CASRRTAQETQYF. The CDR3 DNA sequence: TGTGCCAGCAGGAGGACAGCCCAAGAGACCCAGTACTTC.

The CDR3 loop is CASSHQGTGLSGYTF. The CDR3 region has the DNA TGTGCCAGCAGCCACCAAGGGACAGGGCTGAGTGGCTACACCTTC. The rearrangement uses TRBV14 and TRBJ1-2; 9 bases fit TRBD1. J lost 7 bases, V lost 3 bases, and 9 bases had no gene match. CDR1 is SGHDN, CDR2 FVKESK, per germline. CDR3 length equals 15 residues.